Listed below are T cell receptor beta chains from one sample, sequenced in a study of blood T cell repertoires in COVID-19. Assay used: immunoSEQ multiplex PCR; TCRdb lists only in-frame clones, some missing. The data contain more than 100,000 clones, more than 70% of them singletons. The sample was peripheral blood. These receptors originate from a woman aged 25 to 39 who had recovered from COVID-19. The CDR3 runs from the conserved cysteine through the conserved F or W. D genes are given only for firm matches.

v_gene	j_gene	d_gene	CDR3nt	CDR3aa
TRBV7-8	TRBJ1-3	TRBD1	TGTGCCAGCAGCTTTTCCGACAGGGACTCTGGAAACACCATATATTTT	CASSFSDRDSGNTIYF
TRBV7-2	TRBJ1-1	TRBD1	TGTGCCAGCAGCACAGACAGGGCCACTGAAGCTTTCTTT	CASSTDRATEAFF
TRBV5-1	TRBJ2-4	.	TGCGCCAGCAGCTTGGCCCGGCAGGGGGGAAACATTCAGTACTTC	CASSLARQGGNIQYF
TRBV19	TRBJ1-2	.	TGTGCCAGTACTCCCCGACAGGTAGTACGCTACACCTTC	CASTPRQVVRYTF
TRBV6-6	TRBJ1-1	.	TGTGCCAGCAGTTACTCGGGGGAGGGGGGCACTGAAGCTTTCTTT	CASSYSGEGGTEAFF
TRBV21-1	TRBJ2-1	.	TGTGCCAGCAGCAACGGGACTAGCGGGGTTACATACAATGAGCAGTTCTTC	CASSNGTSGVTYNEQFF
TRBV5-4	TRBJ2-4	TRBD1	TGTGCCAGCAGCTCTGACAGGGAGTGGAACGAAGGAAACATTCAGTACTTC	CASSSDREWNEGNIQYF
TRBV19	TRBJ2-3	TRBD2	TGTGCCAGTAGTGAGATCGGGAGGGCCCAAGATACGCAGTATTTT	CASSEIGRAQDTQYF
TRBV6-6	TRBJ1-2	TRBD1	TGTGCCAGCAGCCCGACAGGGAACTATGGCTACACCTTC	CASSPTGNYGYTF
TRBV9	TRBJ1-5	.	TGTGCCAGCAGCCCTGGACTGGTCAATCAGCCCCAGCATTTT	CASSPGLVNQPQHF